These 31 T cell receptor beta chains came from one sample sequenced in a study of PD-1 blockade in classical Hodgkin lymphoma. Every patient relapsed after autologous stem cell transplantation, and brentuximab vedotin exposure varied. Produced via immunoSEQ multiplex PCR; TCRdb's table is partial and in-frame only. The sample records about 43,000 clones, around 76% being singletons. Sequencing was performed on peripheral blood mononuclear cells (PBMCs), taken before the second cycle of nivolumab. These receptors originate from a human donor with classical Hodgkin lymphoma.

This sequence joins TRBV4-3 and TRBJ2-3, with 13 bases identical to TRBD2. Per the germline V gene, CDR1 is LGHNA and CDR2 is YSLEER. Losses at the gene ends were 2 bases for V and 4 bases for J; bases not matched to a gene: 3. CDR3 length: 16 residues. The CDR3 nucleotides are TGCGCCAGCAGCCAACAAGGACTAGCGGGAGCAGATACGCAGTATTTT. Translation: CASSQQGLAGADTQYF.

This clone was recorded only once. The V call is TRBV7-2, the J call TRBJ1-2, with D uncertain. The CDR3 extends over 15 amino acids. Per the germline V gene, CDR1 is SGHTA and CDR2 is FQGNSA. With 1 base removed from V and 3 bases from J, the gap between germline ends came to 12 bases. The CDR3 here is CASSLVERQDYGYTF. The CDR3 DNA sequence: TGTGCCAGCAGCTTAGTAGAGAGGCAGGACTATGGCTACACCTTC.

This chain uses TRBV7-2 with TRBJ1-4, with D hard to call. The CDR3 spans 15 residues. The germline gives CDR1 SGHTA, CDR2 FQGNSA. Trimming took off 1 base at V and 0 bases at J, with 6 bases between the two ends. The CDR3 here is CASSLGAATNEKLFF. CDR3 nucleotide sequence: TGTGCCAGCAGCTTAGGGGCAGCAACTAATGAAAAACTGTTTTTT.

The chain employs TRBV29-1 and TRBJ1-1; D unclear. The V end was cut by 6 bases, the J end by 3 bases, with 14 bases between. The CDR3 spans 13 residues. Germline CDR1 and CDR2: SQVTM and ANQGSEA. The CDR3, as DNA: TGCAGCGTCTTACTTTTACTTGACACTGAAGCTTTCTTT. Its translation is CSVLLLLDTEAFF.

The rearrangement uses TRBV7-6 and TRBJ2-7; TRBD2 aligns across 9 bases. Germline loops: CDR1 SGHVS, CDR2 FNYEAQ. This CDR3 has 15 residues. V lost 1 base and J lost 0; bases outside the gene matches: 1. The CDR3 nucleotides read TGTGCCAGCAGCTTAGGAGCGGGAGGCTCCTACGAGCAGTACTTC. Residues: CASSLGAGGSYEQYF.

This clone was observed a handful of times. The CDR3 here is CAIRLTSGGGRIGTGELFF. Here the CDR3 DNA reads TGTGCCATCCGATTGACTAGCGGGGGAGGACGAATTGGGACCGGGGAGCTGTTTTTT. The chain links TRBV10-3 to TRBJ2-2; 12 nucleotides line up with TRBD2. Trimming at V came to 8 bases and at J to 5 bases, leaving 18 bases not matched to a gene. The CDR3 has 19 amino acids. CDR1 is ENHRY and CDR2 is SYGVKD in the germline V gene.

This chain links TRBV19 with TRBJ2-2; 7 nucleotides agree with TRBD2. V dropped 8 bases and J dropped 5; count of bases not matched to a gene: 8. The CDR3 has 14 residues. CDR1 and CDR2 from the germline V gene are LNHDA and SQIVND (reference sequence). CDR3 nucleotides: TGTGCCAGTCGAGGGGCGGGAGCGACCGGGGAGCTGTTTTTT. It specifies CASRGAGATGELFF. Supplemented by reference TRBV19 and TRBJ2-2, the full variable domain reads DGGITQSPKYLFRKEGQNVTLSCEQNLNHDAMYWYRQDPGQGLRLIYYSQIVNDFQKGDIAEGYSVSREKKESFPLTVTSAQKNPTAFYLCASRGAGATGELFFGEGSRLTVL.

The CDR3, as DNA: TGTGCCAGCAGCTTAGGCAGGGGAATTCAGCCCCAGCATTTT. Translated, it gives CASSLGRGIQPQHF. The rearrangement joins TRBV7-9 to TRBJ1-5; D perhaps matches TRBD1 (6 bases). The CDR3 runs to 14 residues. The V gene's germline CDR1 is SEHNR and CDR2 FQNEAQ (reference sequence). Trimming removed 1 base at V and 6 bases at J, with 10 bases between.

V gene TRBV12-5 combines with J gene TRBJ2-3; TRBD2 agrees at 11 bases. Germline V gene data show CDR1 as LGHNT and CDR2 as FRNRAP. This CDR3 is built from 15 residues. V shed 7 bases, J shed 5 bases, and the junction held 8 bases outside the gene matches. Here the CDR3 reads CASVPTSGVVDTQYF. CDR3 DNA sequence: TGTGCTAGTGTCCCGACTAGCGGGGTTGTAGATACGCAGTATTTT.

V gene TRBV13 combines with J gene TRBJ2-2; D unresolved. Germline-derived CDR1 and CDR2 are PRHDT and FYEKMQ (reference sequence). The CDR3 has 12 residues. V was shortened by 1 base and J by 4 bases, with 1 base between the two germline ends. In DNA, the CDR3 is TGTGCCAGCAGCTTAGCCACCGGGGAGCTGTTTTTT. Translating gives CASSLATGELFF.

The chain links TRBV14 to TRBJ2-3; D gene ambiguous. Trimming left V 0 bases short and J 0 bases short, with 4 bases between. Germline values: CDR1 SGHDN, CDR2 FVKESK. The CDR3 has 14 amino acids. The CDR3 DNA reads TGTGCCAGCAGCCAAGAAACTAGCACAGATACGCAGTATTTT. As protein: CASSQETSTDTQYF.

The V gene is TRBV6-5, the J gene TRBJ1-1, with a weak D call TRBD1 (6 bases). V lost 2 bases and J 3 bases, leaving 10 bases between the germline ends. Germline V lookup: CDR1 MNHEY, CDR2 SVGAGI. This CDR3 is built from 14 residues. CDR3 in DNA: TGTGCCAGCAGTTACCAGTCAGGGGACACTGAAGCTTTCTTT. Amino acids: CASSYQSGDTEAFF.

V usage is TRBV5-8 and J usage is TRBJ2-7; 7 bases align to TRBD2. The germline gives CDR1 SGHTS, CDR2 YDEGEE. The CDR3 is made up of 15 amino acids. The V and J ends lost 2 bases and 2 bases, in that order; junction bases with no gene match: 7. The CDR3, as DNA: TGTGCCAGCAGCTTTTCACCTAGCGGAGCCTACGAGCAGTACTTC. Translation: CASSFSPSGAYEQYF.

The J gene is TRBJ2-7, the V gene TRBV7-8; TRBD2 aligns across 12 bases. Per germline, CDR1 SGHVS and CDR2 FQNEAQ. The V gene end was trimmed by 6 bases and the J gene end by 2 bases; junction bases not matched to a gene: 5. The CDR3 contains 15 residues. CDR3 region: CASSFLAGGPYEQYF. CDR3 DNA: TGTGCCAGCAGTTTTCTAGCGGGGGGGCCCTACGAGCAGTACTTC.

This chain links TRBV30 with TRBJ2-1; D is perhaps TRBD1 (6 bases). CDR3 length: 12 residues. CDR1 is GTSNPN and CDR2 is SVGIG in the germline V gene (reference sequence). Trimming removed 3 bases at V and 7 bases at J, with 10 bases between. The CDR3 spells CAWRGGKNEQFF. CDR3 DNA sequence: TGTGCCTGGAGAGGGGGAAAGAATGAGCAGTTCTTC.

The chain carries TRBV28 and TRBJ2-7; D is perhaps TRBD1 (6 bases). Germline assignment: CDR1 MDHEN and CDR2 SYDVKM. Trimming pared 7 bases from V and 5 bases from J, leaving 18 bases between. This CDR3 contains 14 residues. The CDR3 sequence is CASTWNRVVDEQYF. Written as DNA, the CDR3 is TGTGCCAGCACCTGGAACAGGGTCGTCGACGAGCAGTACTTC.

The CDR3: CASSIATGGVAGQPQHF. In DNA form, the CDR3 reads TGTGCCAGTAGTATAGCCACAGGGGGAGTAGCGGGTCAGCCCCAGCATTTT. The chain links TRBV19 to TRBJ1-5, with 8 bases fitting TRBD1. The CDR3 extends over 17 amino acids. Germline assignment: CDR1 LNHDA and CDR2 SQIVND (reference sequence). V shed 1 base, J shed 6 bases, and the junction held 11 bases outside the gene matches.

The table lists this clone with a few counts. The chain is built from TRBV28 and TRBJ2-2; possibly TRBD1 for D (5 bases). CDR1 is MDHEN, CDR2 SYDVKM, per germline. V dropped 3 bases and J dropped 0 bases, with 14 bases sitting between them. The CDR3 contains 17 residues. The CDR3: CASSFRQGYPNTGELFF. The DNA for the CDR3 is TGTGCCAGCAGTTTCCGCCAGGGTTATCCGAACACCGGGGAGCTGTTTTTT.

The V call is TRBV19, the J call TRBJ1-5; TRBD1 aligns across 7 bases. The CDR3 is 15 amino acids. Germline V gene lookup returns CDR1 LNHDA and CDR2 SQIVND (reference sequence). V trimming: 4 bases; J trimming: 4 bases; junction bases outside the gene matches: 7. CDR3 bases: TGTGCCAGTAGTACAGACAGGGTTGGAAATCAGCCCCAGCATTTT. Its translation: CASSTDRVGNQPQHF.

This chain's CDR3 is CASSLVNSYEQYF. In DNA, the CDR3 is TGTGCCAGCAGCTTGGTCAACTCCTACGAGCAGTACTTC. The V and J genes are TRBV5-6 and TRBJ2-7; D is ambiguous. Germline V gives CDR1 SGHDT, CDR2 YYEEEE. CDR3 length equals 13 residues. Trimming cost V 0 bases and J 0 bases, with 4 bases left between them.

The CDR3 coding sequence is TGTGCCAGCAGCCAACGGACTAGCGGAAACAATGAGCAGTTCTTC. Translated: CASSQRTSGNNEQFF. The rearrangement joins TRBV7-2 to TRBJ2-1; 10 nucleotides agree with TRBD2. V shed 5 bases and J 5 bases; nucleotides not matched to a gene: 6. There are 15 residues in the CDR3. Per germline, CDR1 SGHTA and CDR2 FQGNSA.

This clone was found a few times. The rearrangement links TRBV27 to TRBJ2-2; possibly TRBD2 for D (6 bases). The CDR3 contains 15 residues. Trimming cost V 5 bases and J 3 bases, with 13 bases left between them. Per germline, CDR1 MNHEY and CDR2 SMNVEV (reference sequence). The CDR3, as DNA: TGTGCCAGCAGTCCAGGGACTGGGGACACCGGGGAGCTGTTTTTT. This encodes CASSPGTGDTGELFF.

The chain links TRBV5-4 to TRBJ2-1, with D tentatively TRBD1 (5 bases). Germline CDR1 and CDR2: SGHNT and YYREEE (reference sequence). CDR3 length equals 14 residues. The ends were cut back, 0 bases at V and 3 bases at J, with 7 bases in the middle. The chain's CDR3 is CASSLDRFYNEQFF. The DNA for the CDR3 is TGTGCCAGCAGCTTGGACAGGTTCTACAATGAGCAGTTCTTC.

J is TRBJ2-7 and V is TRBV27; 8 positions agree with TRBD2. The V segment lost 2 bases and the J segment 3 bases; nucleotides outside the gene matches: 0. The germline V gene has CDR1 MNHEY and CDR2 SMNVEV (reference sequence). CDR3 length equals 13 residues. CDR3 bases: TGTGCCAGCAGTTTAACTAGCGGCTACGAGCAGTACTTC. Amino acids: CASSLTSGYEQYF.

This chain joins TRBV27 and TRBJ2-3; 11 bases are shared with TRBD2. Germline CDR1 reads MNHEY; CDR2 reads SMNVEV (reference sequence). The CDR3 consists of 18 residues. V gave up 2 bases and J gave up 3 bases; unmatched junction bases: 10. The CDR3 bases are TGTGCCAGCAGTTTACGAACGAGTAGCGGGAGGGCAACAGATACGCAGTATTTT. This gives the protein CASSLRTSSGRATDTQYF.

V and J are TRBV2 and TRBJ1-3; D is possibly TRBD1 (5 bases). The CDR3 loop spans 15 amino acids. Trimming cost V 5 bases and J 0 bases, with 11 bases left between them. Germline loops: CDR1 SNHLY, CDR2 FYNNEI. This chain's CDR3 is CASSLDSTSGNTIYF. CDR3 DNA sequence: TGTGCCAGCAGTTTAGACAGTACCTCTGGAAACACCATATATTTT. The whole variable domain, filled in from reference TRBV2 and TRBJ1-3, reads EPEVTQTPSHQVTQMGQEVILRCVPISNHLYFYWYRQILGQKVEFLVSFYNNEISEKSEIFDDQFSVERPDGSNFTLKIRSTKLEDSAMYFCASSLDSTSGNTIYFGEGSWLTVV.

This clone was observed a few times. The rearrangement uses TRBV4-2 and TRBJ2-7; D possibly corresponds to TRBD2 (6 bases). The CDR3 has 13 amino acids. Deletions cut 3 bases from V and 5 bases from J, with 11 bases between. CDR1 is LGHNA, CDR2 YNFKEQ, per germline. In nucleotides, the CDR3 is TGTGCCAGCAGCCAGGGGACTCCCAACGAGCAGTACTTC. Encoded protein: CASSQGTPNEQYF.

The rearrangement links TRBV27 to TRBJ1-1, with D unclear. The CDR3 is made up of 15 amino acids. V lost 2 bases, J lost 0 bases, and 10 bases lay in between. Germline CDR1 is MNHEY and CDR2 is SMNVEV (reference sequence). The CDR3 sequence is CASSLGLPMNTEAFF. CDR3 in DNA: TGTGCCAGCAGTTTAGGGCTACCCATGAACACTGAAGCTTTCTTT.

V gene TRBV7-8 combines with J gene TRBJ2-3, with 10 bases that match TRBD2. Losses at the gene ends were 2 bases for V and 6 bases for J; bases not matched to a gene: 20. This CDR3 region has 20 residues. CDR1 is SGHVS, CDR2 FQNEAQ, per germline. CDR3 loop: CASSLNSEVGPAGGLDTQYF. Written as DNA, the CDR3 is TGTGCCAGCAGCTTAAATTCGGAGGTCGGCCCAGCGGGGGGGCTTGATACGCAGTATTTT.

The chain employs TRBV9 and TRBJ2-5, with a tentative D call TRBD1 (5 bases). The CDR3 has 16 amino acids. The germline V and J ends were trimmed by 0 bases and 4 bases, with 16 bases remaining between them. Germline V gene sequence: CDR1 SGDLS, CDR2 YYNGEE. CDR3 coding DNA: TGTGCCAGCAGCGTAGAGGGGTCCGGTTTTGGAGAGACCCAGTACTTC. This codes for CASSVEGSGFGETQYF.

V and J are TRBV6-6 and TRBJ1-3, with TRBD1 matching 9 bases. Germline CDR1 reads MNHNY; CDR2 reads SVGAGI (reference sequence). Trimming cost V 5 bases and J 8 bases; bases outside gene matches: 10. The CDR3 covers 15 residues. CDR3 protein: CASSTNRGPVDTIYF. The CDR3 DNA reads TGTGCCAGCAGTACGAACAGGGGGCCCGTGGACACCATATATTTT.